This TCR beta chain was sequenced in a study of cytomegalovirus exposure and HLA in healthy donors. The germline V and J ends were trimmed by 4 bases and 8 bases, with 16 bases remaining between them. CDR1 and CDR2 (germline): SGHDT, YYEEEE. CDR3 length: 15 residues. PCR used 60 Vbeta primers and 13 Jbeta primers. Clones were read by immunoSEQ multiplex PCR, and TCRdb kept only the in-frame ones, dropping some. This sample carries roughly 120,000 clones, approximately 79% of them seen once, and the ten largest clones take 5% to 7.5%. This clonotype was obtained from a man aged 30-40 years in good health and CMV-seropositive. The chain is built from TRBV5-6 and TRBJ1-6, with D unclear. Sequencing input: PBMCs. The CDR3 DNA sequence: TGTGCCAGCAGCCTGTTTAGTCACGCTGATTCACCCCTCCACTTT. Its protein is CASSLFSHADSPLHF.